The 24 T cell receptor beta chains below were found in one sample sequenced in a study of CD8+CD57+ T cells in acquired aplastic anemia. According to the study, genomic DNA was the template for TCR beta VDJ and CDR3 profiling. One entry per CDR3 protein results from TCRdb running MiXCR on the reads. The data contain roughly 220,000 distinct CDR3 sequences, approximately 65% of them singletons. By flow cytometry, patients selected for sequencing had shown an expansion of CD8+CD57+ cells. The specimen was sorted CD4+, CD8+, or CD8+CD57+ T cells (not recorded which) from PBMCs. The receptors originated from a human donor with aplastic anemia.

This clonotype has ten or more counts. The chain is built from TRBV7-3 and TRBJ1-2; 9 bases agree with TRBD1. Looked up from germline, CDR1 is SGHTA and CDR2 is FQGTGA. This CDR3 contains 14 residues. J lost 2 bases, V lost 5 bases, and 3 bases had no gene match. CDR3 region: CASSPTGGNYGYTF. CDR3 DNA: TGTGCCAGCAGCCCCACAGGGGGCAACTATGGCTACACCTTC.

V and J are TRBV24-1 and TRBJ2-3; D call uncertain. The germline gives CDR1 KGHDR, CDR2 SFDVKD. V lost 6 bases and J 0 bases, leaving 12 bases between the germline ends. This CDR3 is 15 amino acids long. CDR3 in DNA: TGTGCCACCAGTACCCCCGCTGGAAGCACAGATACGCAGTATTTT. It specifies CATSTPAGSTDTQYF.

This clonotype was recorded a few times. V is TRBV7-2 and J is TRBJ1-2, with TRBD1 identical over 7 bases. J was trimmed by 4 bases and V by 5 bases; bases with no gene match: 7. This CDR3 region has 14 residues. Germline-derived CDR1 and CDR2 are SGHTA and FQGNSA. The CDR3 here is CASSRRDRFYGYTF. Written as DNA, the CDR3 is TGTGCCAGCAGCAGAAGGGACAGATTCTATGGCTACACCTTC.

The chain is built from TRBV7-9 and TRBJ2-7; tentative D call: TRBD2 (6 bases). The end of the DNA is better explained by TRBJ2-5, so the J call may be wrong. The CDR3 is 17 residues long. Germline V gene sequence: CDR1 SEHNR, CDR2 FQNEAQ (reference sequence). The CDR3 DNA reads TGTGCCAGCAGCTTAGGCCTAGGGAGGCTACTCCAAGAGACCCAGTACTTC. This gives the protein CASSLGLGRLLQETQYF.

The chain uses TRBV7-3 and TRBJ2-5; D is ambiguous. The CDR3 runs to 12 residues. Per the germline V gene, CDR1 is SGHTA and CDR2 is FQGTGA. V lost 3 bases to trimming and J lost 5 bases, with 7 bases between them. CDR3 region: CASSFSTETQYF. The CDR3 DNA reads TGTGCCAGCAGCTTTTCAACTGAGACCCAGTACTTC.

The chain links TRBV15 to TRBJ2-7; 12 nucleotides line up with TRBD1. J was trimmed by 7 bases and V by 3 bases; bases with no gene match: 13. The germline CDR1 and CDR2 sequences are LNHNV and YYDKDF (reference sequence). The CDR3 extends over 17 amino acids. The CDR3 nucleotides are TGTGCCACCAGCAGCTCCAGGTCGGGACAGGGGGCTTGGGAGCAGTACTTC. Amino acid sequence: CATSSSRSGQGAWEQYF.

Concerning this clonotype itself: Given a much more abundant clone one base away, this may be a read error. J is TRBJ2-7 and V is TRBV30; D is possibly TRBD2 (7 bases). Germline V gives CDR1 GTSNPN, CDR2 SVGIG (reference sequence). This CDR3 contains 13 residues. Trimming removed 7 bases from V and 2 bases from J, with 15 bases in between. CDR3 bases: TGTGCCTCCAGGGGAGGGGGTCCCTACGAGCAGTACTTC. Residues: CASRGGGPYEQYF.

J is TRBJ1-4 and V is TRBV20-1, with 9 bases fitting TRBD1. Germline V gene sequence: CDR1 DFQATT, CDR2 SNEGSKA (reference sequence). CDR3 size: 15 residues. J was trimmed by 7 bases and V by 4 bases; bases with no gene match: 10. In DNA form, the CDR3 reads TGCAGTGCTACCAAGGGGGACAGGGTTCTTGAAAAACTGTTTTTT. Protein: CSATKGDRVLEKLFF.

This clonotype has only a few counts. This chain links TRBV20-1 with TRBJ2-7; 7 nucleotides align to TRBD1. The CDR3 is made up of 13 amino acids. With 3 bases clipped from V and 3 bases from J, the junction kept 5 bases outside the gene matches. Germline V gene lookup returns CDR1 DFQATT and CDR2 SNEGSKA (reference sequence). The CDR3 nucleotides are TGCAGTGCTAGTGCCGGACAGGACTACGAGCAGTACTTC. It specifies CSASAGQDYEQYF.

The gene calls are TRBV29-1 and TRBJ2-7, with TRBD1 identical over 7 bases. V gave up 2 bases and J gave up 8 bases; unmatched junction bases: 12. The CDR3 runs to 14 residues. Germline V gene data show CDR1 as SQVTM and CDR2 as ANQGSEA. The CDR3 here is CSVEKLAGGSKQYF. CDR3 bases: TGCAGCGTTGAAAAGTTGGCAGGGGGAAGTAAGCAGTACTTC.

This chain links TRBV19 with TRBJ2-7; D remains ambiguous. The CDR3 runs 12 residues. V was shortened by 0 bases and J by 2 bases, with 2 bases between the two germline ends. Germline CDR1 is LNHDA and CDR2 is SQIVND (reference sequence). The CDR3 is CASSIEAYEQYF. The CDR3 bases are TGTGCCAGTAGTATAGAAGCCTACGAGCAGTACTTC. The full variable domain, its missing parts supplied by reference TRBV19 and TRBJ2-7, is DGGITQSPKYLFRKEGQNVTLSCEQNLNHDAMYWYRQDPGQGLRLIYYSQIVNDFQKGDIAEGYSVSREKKESFPLTVTSAQKNPTAFYLCASSIEAYEQYFGPGTRLTVT.

The V call is TRBV7-2, the J call TRBJ1-4; perhaps TRBD1 as D (5 bases). The germline V gene encodes CDR1 SGHTA and CDR2 FQGNSA. V lost 2 bases to trimming and J lost 8 bases, with 15 bases between them. The CDR3 has 15 residues. The CDR3 reads CASSLNLNRGEKLFF. For the CDR3, the DNA is TGTGCCAGCAGCTTAAATCTCAACCGGGGGGAAAAACTGTTTTTT. The whole variable domain, filled in from reference TRBV7-2 and TRBJ1-4, reads GAGVSQSPSNKVTEKGKDVELRCDPISGHTALYWYRQSLGQGLEFLIYFQGNSAPDKSGLPSDRFSAERTGGSVSTLTIQRTQQEDSAVYLCASSLNLNRGEKLFFGSGTQLSVL.

V and J are TRBV19 and TRBJ2-3; D remains ambiguous. The CDR3 consists of 13 residues. Germline CDR1 and CDR2: LNHDA and SQIVND (reference sequence). Trimming cost V 9 bases and J 2 bases, with 12 bases left between them. The DNA for the CDR3 is TGTGCCAGCGGACCGCGACCCACAGATACGCAGTATTTT. Protein sequence: CASGPRPTDTQYF.

This clonotype was counted between two and nine times. The chain links TRBV7-3 to TRBJ1-2; the match to TRBD1 covers 7 bases. Germline CDR1 reads SGHTA; CDR2 reads FQGTGA. V dropped 5 bases and J dropped 3; count of bases not matched to a gene: 3. The CDR3 is made up of 13 amino acids. The CDR3 region has the DNA TGTGCCAGCAGCGTCGGACAGGACTATGGCTACACCTTC. Translated: CASSVGQDYGYTF.

The chain joins TRBV7-8 to TRBJ2-7, with 7 bases that match TRBD1. With 2 bases clipped from V and 4 bases from J, the junction kept 11 bases outside the gene matches. The CDR3 length is 16 residues. Germline CDR1 and CDR2: SGHVS and FQNEAQ. The CDR3 reads CASSLTRQGQGYEQYF. CDR3 nucleotide sequence: TGTGCCAGCAGCTTAACCCGACAGGGCCAAGGATACGAGCAGTACTTC. Full variable domain (remainder filled in from reference TRBV7-8 and TRBJ2-7): GAGVSQSPRYKVAKRGQDVALRCDPISGHVSLFWYQQALGQGPEFLTYFQNEAQLDKSGLPSDRFFAERPEGSVSTLKIQRTQQEDSAVYLCASSLTRQGQGYEQYFGPGTRLTVT.

V usage is TRBV20-1 and J usage is TRBJ2-4; D is uncertain. The V end lost 3 bases, the J end lost 5 bases, and 8 bases lay between the germline ends. The CDR3 sequence is 12 residues long. In germline, CDR1 is DFQATT, CDR2 SNEGSKA (reference sequence). CDR3 DNA sequence: TGCAGTGCTAGTCTCTGGGAAAACATTCAGTACTTC. Encoded protein: CSASLWENIQYF.

The CDR3 DNA sequence: TGTGCCAGCGGGGGACAGAGCACAGATACGCAGTATTTT. Its translation is CASGGQSTDTQYF. J is TRBJ2-3 and V is TRBV2; 7 bases are shared with TRBD1. The ends lost 8 bases at V and 0 bases at J; junction bases unmatched: 2. Germline CDR1 reads SNHLY; CDR2 reads FYNNEI. The CDR3 totals 13 residues.

Ten or more counts support this clonotype. The chain uses TRBV19 and TRBJ2-7, with TRBD1 matching 10 bases. CDR1 LNHDA and CDR2 SQIVND come from the germline V gene (reference sequence). The CDR3 has 15 residues. V shed 6 bases and J 3 bases; nucleotides not matched to a gene: 8. Here the CDR3 reads CASSAGTGEFYEQYF. For the CDR3, the DNA is TGTGCCAGTAGCGCCGGGACAGGGGAGTTCTACGAGCAGTACTTC.

The chain employs TRBV4-3 and TRBJ2-1; D possibly corresponds to TRBD1 (6 bases). This CDR3 has 15 residues. Per the germline V gene, CDR1 is LGHNA and CDR2 is YSLEER. V lost 0 bases and J 7 bases, leaving 13 bases between the germline ends. The CDR3 bases are TGCGCCAGCAGCCAAGATCCAGGGACATGGAATGAGCAGTTCTTC. Amino acids: CASSQDPGTWNEQFF.

This clonotype was found once. This rearrangement joins TRBV14 to TRBJ1-1, with no clear D. The V and J ends lost 3 bases and 0 bases respectively, with 11 bases between them. The CDR3 sequence is 15 residues long. Germline lookup yields CDR1 SGHDN and CDR2 FVKESK. CDR3 residues: CASSQVNSVNTEAFF. In nucleotides, the CDR3 is TGTGCCAGCAGCCAGGTAAACAGCGTGAACACTGAAGCTTTCTTT.

The chain employs TRBV10-3 and TRBJ2-2; no clear D. Germline-derived CDR1 and CDR2 are ENHRY and SYGVKD. Trimming took off 2 bases at V and 4 bases at J, with 5 bases between the two ends. The CDR3 consists of 13 residues. In DNA, the CDR3 is TGTGCCATCAGTGAGGGCGGCACCGGGGAGCTGTTTTTT. Translation gives CAISEGGTGELFF.

V and J are TRBV7-2 and TRBJ2-2, with TRBD2 identical over 8 bases. V was pared by 5 bases and J by 6 bases, with 11 bases of the junction left unmatched. The germline V gene encodes CDR1 SGHTA and CDR2 FQGNSA. The CDR3 is made up of 16 amino acids. The CDR3 DNA reads as TGTGCCAGCAGCATCGGGACCAGCGGGAGATCCGGGGAGCTGTTTTTT. Its protein product is CASSIGTSGRSGELFF.

This clonotype was observed a handful of times. The gene calls are TRBV7-6 and TRBJ2-3, with 10 bases matching TRBD1. The CDR3 extends over 17 amino acids. Germline V gene sequence: CDR1 SGHVS, CDR2 FNYEAQ. J gave up 1 base and V 5 bases, and 9 bases lay outside the gene matches. The CDR3 bases are TGTGCCAGCAGCGATGGGACAGGGGTTTTTGGCACAGATACGCAGTATTTT. The encoded protein is CASSDGTGVFGTDTQYF.

This clonotype showed up just a few times. V usage is TRBV5-1 and J usage is TRBJ2-1; D possibly corresponds to TRBD2 (6 bases). This CDR3 comprises 13 residues. Germline V lookup: CDR1 SGHRS, CDR2 YFSETQ. V lost 4 bases, J lost 6 bases, and 11 bases lay in between. CDR3 protein: CASSVGLSNEQFF. CDR3 nucleotides: TGCGCCAGCAGCGTGGGACTTTCCAATGAGCAGTTCTTC.